Listed here are 2 T cell receptor beta chains from one sample, sequenced in a study of CD8 T cells in Susac syndrome. A quantity of roughly 0.5 to 1 ug RNA underwent reverse transcription using random hexamers. One entry per CDR3 protein results from TCRdb running MiXCR on the immunoSEQ multiplex PCR reads. The sample lists 140,000 to 150,000 distinct CDR3 sequences; about 94% were seen once. Sequencing input: CD4+ T cells from PBMCs. The receptors originated from a human donor with Susac syndrome.

The chain links TRBV5-6 to TRBJ2-7, with 8 nucleotides matching TRBD2. The CDR3 totals 16 residues. CDR1 and CDR2 (germline): SGHDT, YYEEEE. The junction had 7 bases not matched to a gene; V was cut back by 0 bases and J by 2 bases. CDR3 sequence (DNA): TGTGCCAGCAGCTTGGGGGACACGGGGGGGCCCTACGAGCAGTACTTC. Its protein product is CASSLGDTGGPYEQYF.

The chain is built from TRBV25-1 and TRBJ1-5; TRBD1 aligns across 9 bases. V was clipped by 8 bases and J by 3 bases; unmatched bases: 2. Germline V gene data show CDR1 as MGHDK and CDR2 as SYGVNS. The CDR3 runs to 13 residues. The CDR3 loop reads CASGTGPNQPQHF. The CDR3 DNA follows: TGTGCCAGCGGGACAGGGCCCAATCAGCCCCAGCATTTT.